This T cell receptor (beta chain) was sequenced in a study of blood T cell repertoires in COVID-19. Across the whole study: PBMCs, B-cell-depleted T cells, or T cells were the source of the cDNA or gDNA that made up the material.

Seattle enrolled patients during active infection and tracked them longitudinally. Original processing notes: Estimated nucleated cell counts came from reference gene primer amplification. Sequencing was performed with immunoSEQ multiplex PCR; in TCRdb, only in-frame clones are kept and a portion is missing. V, J and clone size are those of that table, while D and trimming were read from the DNA. The top ten hold approximately 12% of the sample, which has fewer than 350,000 clones, about 90% seen once. The CDR3 spans 14 residues. The germline CDR1 and CDR2 sequences are GTSNPN and SVGIG (reference sequence). Deletions cut 2 bases from V and 5 bases from J, with 15 bases between.

This chain joins TRBV30 and TRBJ1-1; D gene uncertain. The sample comprised peripheral blood. The TCR originated in a woman in her 30s with COVID-19, enrolled during active disease. Here the CDR3 reads CAWSISGALTEAFF. The CDR3, as DNA: TGTGCCTGGAGTATCTCAGGCGCCCTAACTGAAGCTTTCTTT.